Sequencing of this T cell receptor beta chain was carried out in a study of cytomegalovirus exposure and HLA in healthy donors. The method was immunoSEQ multiplex PCR; TCRdb's version includes in-frame clones alone and lacks a portion of them. This table holds more than 130,000 clones, about 90% found once. As to this clone: Its antigen is not known.

CDR1 is GTSNPN, CDR2 SVGIG, per germline (reference sequence). This CDR3 has 16 amino acids. V dropped 3 bases and J dropped 9; count of bases not matched to a gene: 10. Study-level findings and limits: The study recorded more than 150 TCR beta chains that were cytomegalovirus-associated. Most TCR sequences were seen very rarely across donors, but some public TCRs occurred in many. Among the CMV-associated chains, a few were confirmed in vitro as specific for CMV antigens.

The sequence was collected from a woman aged 18-29 years in good health and CMV-seropositive. The material sequenced was PBMCs. The chain carries TRBV30 and TRBJ1-6; 11 positions match TRBD1. The CDR3 sequence: CAWRGRTGGNSSPLHF. CDR3 coding DNA: TGTGCCTGGAGGGGGAGGACAGGGGGCAACAGTTCACCCCTCCACTTT.